This TCR beta chain came from a study of vaccination and CD4 T cells after COVID-19. This CDR3 is built from 17 residues. V shed 3 bases and J 4 bases; nucleotides not matched to a gene: 12. CDR1 and CDR2 (germline): MDHEN, SYDVKM. As for this clonotype: What it binds is unknown.

CD4+ T cells that had been cultured provided DNA sequenced with the Oncomine TCR Beta short-read assay. TCRdb recomputed calls from the PCR reads with MiXCR, one row per CDR3 protein. Here the sample spans about 30,000 distinct CDR3 sequences, less than 80% being singletons. The sample's treatment: roughly 10-day PBMC culture with coronavirus spike peptide pools or control peptides (ViraFEST assay). The chain is built from TRBV28 and TRBJ2-5; 9 nucleotides agree with TRBD1. This clonotype originated in a human donor who received a COVID-19 vaccine. Sequencing was performed on CD4+ T cells from blood, cultured in vitro, taken after SARS-CoV-2 vaccination. CDR3 residues: CASSLSIRDRVVETQYF. The CDR3 DNA follows: TGTGCCAGCAGTTTGAGTATCCGGGACAGGGTGGTAGAGACCCAGTACTTC.